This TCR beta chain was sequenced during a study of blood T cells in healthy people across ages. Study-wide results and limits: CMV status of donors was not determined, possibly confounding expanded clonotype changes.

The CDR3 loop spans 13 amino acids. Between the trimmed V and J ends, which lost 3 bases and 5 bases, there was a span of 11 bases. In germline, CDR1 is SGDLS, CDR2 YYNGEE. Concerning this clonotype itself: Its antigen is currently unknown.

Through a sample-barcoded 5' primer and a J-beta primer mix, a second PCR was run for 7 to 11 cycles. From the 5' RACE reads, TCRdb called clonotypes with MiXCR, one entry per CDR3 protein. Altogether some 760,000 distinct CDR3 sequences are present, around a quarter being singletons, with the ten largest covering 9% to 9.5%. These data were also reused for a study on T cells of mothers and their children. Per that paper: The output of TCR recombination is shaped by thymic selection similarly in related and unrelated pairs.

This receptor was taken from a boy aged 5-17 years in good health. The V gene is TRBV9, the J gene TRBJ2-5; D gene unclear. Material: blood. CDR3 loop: CASSGSSSETQYF. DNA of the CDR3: TGTGCCAGCAGCGGAAGCTCCTCGGAGACCCAGTACTTC.